The entry that follows covers one TCR beta chain sequence. The ends lost 1 base at V and 7 bases at J; junction bases unmatched: 10. Germline V gives CDR1 SGHRS, CDR2 YFSETQ. This CDR3 contains 16 residues. A minimum of 5.5 micrograms of total RNA was extracted per sample. A second PCR, run for about 6 to 11 cycles, used a sample-barcoded 5' primer plus a J-beta primer mix. Using its own MiXCR run on the 5' RACE reads, TCRdb lists one record per CDR3 protein. The repertoire holds about a million distinct CDR3 sequences, 45% to 60% seen once, with 20% to 25% in the top ten. The data originate from a study of blood T cells in healthy people across ages.

The specimen sequenced was blood. The TCR originated in a woman in her sixties in good health. The chain employs TRBV5-1 and TRBJ2-1, with TRBD2 matching over 8 bases. The CDR3 loop reads CASSLWALAEWNEQFF. Here the CDR3 DNA reads TGCGCCAGCAGCTTGTGGGCACTAGCGGAATGGAATGAGCAGTTCTTC.